This entry features one T cell receptor beta chain sequence. This entry is derived from a study of cytomegalovirus exposure and HLA in healthy donors. The PCR had 60 Vbeta and 13 Jbeta primers. This table comes from immunoSEQ multiplex PCR, and its TCRdb copy is limited to in-frame clones, with some not included. This sample yields about 160,000 clones, of which about 80% are seen a single time; around 0.89% belongs to the top ten. All donors participated as healthy donors of bone marrow. This TCR was recovered from a woman aged 50 to 65 in good health and CMV-seropositive. Sample: PBMCs.

CDR3 DNA sequence: TGTGCCAGCAGCCTCTCGGGGGGCCCGGGGGGAAACACCATATATTTT. Translating gives CASSLSGGPGGNTIYF. The V and J genes are TRBV7-8 and TRBJ1-3, with a possible D match to TRBD1 (6 bases). V lost 5 bases, J lost 4 bases, and 18 bases lay in between. CDR1 and CDR2 (germline): SGHVS, FQNEAQ. CDR3 length: 16 amino acids.